Listed below are T cell receptor beta chains from one sample, sequenced in a study of T cell responses to AZD1222 COVID-19 vaccine. Produced via immunoSEQ multiplex PCR; TCRdb's table is partial and in-frame only. The sample lists about 190,000 clones, 87% occurring once. Source: peripheral blood, taken on day 0 of MenACWY control vaccination. All receptors derive from an adult in good health. Each CDR3 is given with its conserved first and last residue. Fields, in order: J gene, clone size, V gene, D gene, CDR3 DNA, CDR3 protein. A D gene is named only where the DNA matches it firmly. The size entry is marked missing in some rows and otherwise reads once, few, many or a size class.

>TRBJ1-1|-|TRBV9|TRBD1
TGTGCCAGCAGCGTAGTGGGAACAGGGGACACTGAAGCTTTCTTT
CASSVVGTGDTEAFF
>TRBJ2-1|-|TRBV3-1/TRBV3-2|-
TGTGCCAGCAGCACAACCTTACAGGGAGGTGAGCAGTTCTTC
CASSTTLQGGEQFF
>TRBJ1-1|-|TRBV19|-
TGTGCCAGTAGTATAGACCGACGGATGAACACTGAAGCTTTCTTT
CASSIDRRMNTEAFF
>TRBJ2-3|-|TRBV2|-
TGTGCCAGCAGGACTAGACGCACAGATACGCAGTATTTT
CASRTRRTDTQYF
>TRBJ2-7|-|TRBV4-2|-
TGTGCCAGCAGCCCAGGAGGTTACGAGCAGTACTTC
CASSPGGYEQYF
>TRBJ1-2|-|TRBV30|-
TGTGCCTGGAGTCGAGGGTCCCCTTATGGCTACACCTTC
CAWSRGSPYGYTF
>TRBJ2-1|-|TRBV7-9|-
TGTGCCAGCAGCCTTCCTTTAGAGGCCAGCTCCTACAATGAGCAGTTCTTC
CASSLPLEASSYNEQFF
>TRBJ1-6|few|TRBV5-8|-
TGTGCCAGCAGCCCAGGACAGCAACTTCTTAATAATTCACCCCTCCACTTT
CASSPGQQLLNNSPLHF
>TRBJ1-6|-|TRBV6-5|-
TGTGCCAGCAGTTACTCGAGCAGGGCCGGTTCACCCCTCCACTTT
CASSYSSRAGSPLHF
>TRBJ1-6|-|TRBV4-2|-
TGTGCCAGCAGCCTCGGACAGACGGGTTCACCCCTCCACTTT
CASSLGQTGSPLHF
>TRBJ1-1|-|TRBV28|TRBD1
TGTGCCAGCAGCCTCGCAGGGGGCGCGGGTGAAGCTTTCTTT
CASSLAGGAGEAFF
>TRBJ1-1|-|TRBV28|-
TGTGCCAGCAGTCTACCCACCGGGACTACTAACACTGAAGCTTTCTTT
CASSLPTGTTNTEAFF
>TRBJ1-5|-|TRBV18|-
TGTGCCAGCTCACAGAGACACATTGATAGCAATCAGCCCCAGCATTTT
CASSQRHIDSNQPQHF
>TRBJ2-7|-|TRBV20-1|TRBD2
TGCAGTGCTAGTACTAGCGGGGAATTCTACGAGCAGTACTTC
CSASTSGEFYEQYF
>TRBJ2-2|-|TRBV27|TRBD2
TGTGCCAGCAGTCCGGGACTAGCGGTGAACACCGGGGAGCTGTTTTTT
CASSPGLAVNTGELFF
>TRBJ1-2|-|TRBV27|-
TGTGCCAGCAGTTTACAGCAGGGACACTATGGCTACACCTTC
CASSLQQGHYGYTF
>TRBJ1-6|-|TRBV6-6|-
TGTGCCAGCAGTTCGAGCCAGGGCTATAATTCACCCCTCCACTTT
CASSSSQGYNSPLHF
>TRBJ2-7|once|TRBV29-1|TRBD2
TGCAGCGCCGCGGGGGACTTCTACGAGCAGTACTTC
CSAAGDFYEQYF
>TRBJ2-7|-|TRBV7-2|TRBD1
TGTGCCAGCAGCTCCGGACAGGGGCCCTCCTACGAGCAGTACTTC
CASSSGQGPSYEQYF
>TRBJ2-2|-|TRBV6-5|-
TGTGCCAGCAGTTACAGGGGTTCCGGGGAGCTGTTTTTT
CASSYRGSGELFF
>TRBJ2-2|-|TRBV25-1|TRBD2
TGTGCCAGCAGTGACAGGACTAGCAAGATCGGGGAGCTGTTTTTT
CASSDRTSKIGELFF
>TRBJ2-4|few|TRBV5-5|-
TGTGCCAGCAGCTTGGGGGAACTGGGCAAAAACATTCAGTACTTC
CASSLGELGKNIQYF
>TRBJ1-4|-|TRBV5-1|TRBD1
TGCGCCAGCAGCTTGGGGGGACAGGCAACTAATGAAAAACTGTTTTTT
CASSLGGQATNEKLFF
>TRBJ1-1|-|TRBV28|-
TGTGCCAGCAAAAGGGATCGGGTGAACACTGAAGCTTTCTTT
CASKRDRVNTEAFF
>TRBJ2-1|once|TRBV7-3|TRBD2
TGTGCCAGCAGCTTAAATAGCGGGACCATCAATGAGCAGTTCTTC
CASSLNSGTINEQFF
>TRBJ2-7|once|TRBV19|-
TGTGCCAGTAGTATGTTGGGCACGACGAGCTCCTACGAGCAGTACTTC
CASSMLGTTSSYEQYF
>TRBJ1-5|-|TRBV27|-
TGTGCCAGCAGTCCCGTTAGCGGGGGAGCAGATCAGCCCCAGCATTTT
CASSPVSGGADQPQHF
>TRBJ1-2|-|TRBV7-2|-
TGTGCCAGCAGCCCCGCCGGGAGAAACTCCTATGGCTACACCTTC
CASSPAGRNSYGYTF
>TRBJ2-1|-|TRBV24-1|TRBD2
TGTGCCACCAGTGACCGCCGGACGGGGGGTGAGCAGTTCTTC
CATSDRRTGGEQFF
>TRBJ1-3|-|TRBV13|-
TGTGCCAGCAGGGGAGAGGGCGTAGGGTTTGGAAACACCATATATTTT
CASRGEGVGFGNTIYF
>TRBJ1-2|once|TRBV19|-
TGTGCCAGTAGTATCGAGGGGTACTATGGCTACACCTTC
CASSIEGYYGYTF
>TRBJ1-1|-|TRBV2|-
TGTGCCAGCAGGGGGACGGTCGGGGCTGAAGCTTTCTTT
CASRGTVGAEAFF
>TRBJ2-3|-|TRBV11-3|-
TGTGCCAGCAGCTACAGGCCCACAGATACGCAGTATTTT
CASSYRPTDTQYF
>TRBJ2-1|-|TRBV9|TRBD2
TGTGCCAGCAGCGAGGGAGGACTAGACTCCTACAATGAGCAGTTCTTC
CASSEGGLDSYNEQFF
>TRBJ1-3|-|TRBV4-1|-
TGCGCCAGCAGCCAAGTCCGAGGGGCCAAGGGAAACACCATATATTTT
CASSQVRGAKGNTIYF
>TRBJ1-3|-|TRBV19|TRBD1
TGTGCCACTGCCCGGGACAGTGCGGGAAACACCATATATTTT
CATARDSAGNTIYF
>TRBJ2-7|-|TRBV9|-
TGTGCCAGCAGCGTAGTTGGGGACACCTACGAGCAGTACTTC
CASSVVGDTYEQYF
>TRBJ1-2|-|TRBV3-1/TRBV3-2|TRBD1
TGTGCCAGCAGCCAAGCCGGGGACAGGGGGCGCGGCTACACCTTC
CASSQAGDRGRGYTF
>TRBJ2-1|once|TRBV4-3|-
TGCGCCAGCAGCCAAGAACTGAACAATGAGCAGTTCTTC
CASSQELNNEQFF
>TRBJ1-2|-|TRBV2|-
TGTGCCAGCAGGGAGGGACAAAAAACATATGGCTACACCTTC
CASREGQKTYGYTF
>TRBJ1-4|-|TRBV24-1|TRBD1
TGTGCCACCAGTGATCCACAGGGGGCGCCTAATGAAAAACTGTTTTTT
CATSDPQGAPNEKLFF
>TRBJ1-6|-|TRBV27|-
TGTGCCAGCAGCGTCAAGGCAGGGGCATCTTCACCCCTCCACTTT
CASSVKAGASSPLHF
>TRBJ2-1|-|TRBV11-3|-
TGTGCCAGCAGCTTAGAGGGGGCACTAGCACTAAGCTCCTACAATGAGCAGTTCTTC
CASSLEGALALSSYNEQFF
>TRBJ2-5|once|TRBV10-3|-
TGTGCCATCAGTGCATTAGCGGAGACCCAGTACTTC
CAISALAETQYF
>TRBJ2-7|-|TRBV3-1/TRBV3-2|-
TGTGCCAGCAGCCCTGGTCCTTCCTACGAGCAGTACTTC
CASSPGPSYEQYF
>TRBJ2-2|-|TRBV18|-
TGTGCCAGCTCACCCTACTGGGGATCCAACACCGGGGAGCTGTTTTTT
CASSPYWGSNTGELFF
>TRBJ2-7|once|TRBV12-3/TRBV12-4|-
TGTGCCAGCAGTTTAGTGGACGAGCAGTACTTC
CASSLVDEQYF
>TRBJ2-2|-|TRBV24-1|-
TGTGCCACCAGTGATTTGAGTCGGGACACCGGGGAGCTGTTTTTT
CATSDLSRDTGELFF